This T cell receptor (beta chain) was identified during a study of T cell repertoires in cytomegalovirus infection. Germline V CDR1 and CDR2: SQVTM, ANQGSEA. The CDR3 has 13 residues. After removal of 7 bases from V and 7 bases from J, the junction contained 6 bases not matched to a gene. On this clonotype itself: Its antigen is unknown.

TCRdb itself ran the reads through MiXCR, one entry per CDR3 protein. The sample shows over 100,000 distinct CDR3 sequences, around 10% of them seen only once. The TCR was taken from a human donor in good health (CMV status not recorded). Some clones in this sample may be carry-over from other donors' samples. The rearrangement links TRBV29-1 to TRBJ2-3; 12 nucleotides line up with TRBD1. The sequencing input was PBMCs, sequenced either directly or after in vitro stimulation (not recorded which). CDR3 coding DNA: TGCAGCGCTACGGGACAGGGGGCAAATACGCAGTATTTT. Amino acid sequence: CSATGQGANTQYF.